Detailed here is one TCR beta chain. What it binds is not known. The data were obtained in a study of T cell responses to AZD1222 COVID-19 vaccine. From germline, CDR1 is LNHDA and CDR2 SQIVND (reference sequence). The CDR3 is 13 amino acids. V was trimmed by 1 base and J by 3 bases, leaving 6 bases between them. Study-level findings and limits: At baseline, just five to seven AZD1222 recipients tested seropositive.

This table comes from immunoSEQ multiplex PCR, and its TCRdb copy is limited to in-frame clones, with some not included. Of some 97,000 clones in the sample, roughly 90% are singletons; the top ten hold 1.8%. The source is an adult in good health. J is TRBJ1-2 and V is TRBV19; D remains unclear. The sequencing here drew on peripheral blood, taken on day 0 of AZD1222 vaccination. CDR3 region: CASSIGSYYGYTF. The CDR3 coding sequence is TGTGCCAGTAGTATAGGTTCCTACTATGGCTACACCTTC.